A single sample gave rise to the 9 T cell receptor beta chains below, sequenced in a study of graft-versus-host responses after intestinal transplantation. These receptors lack a known antigen. Using immunoSEQ multiplex PCR, the repertoire was profiled, and TCRdb retains in-frame clones only, with some absent. This table has 75,000 to 100,000 clones, roughly 89% appearing once. The source was unstimulated CD4+ T cells sorted from spleen or lymph node cells, collected before transplant. The receptors derive from a human donor who was the organ donor for an intestinal transplant.

This clone was seen only once. J is TRBJ1-2 and V is TRBV28; D is possibly TRBD1 (6 bases). Germline V gene data show CDR1 as MDHEN and CDR2 as SYDVKM. This CDR3 has 14 amino acids. Trimming removed 2 bases from V and 4 bases from J, with 11 bases in between. The CDR3 bases are TGTGCCAGCAGTTTAATTGGACAGACCTATGGCTACACCTTC. Its translation: CASSLIGQTYGYTF.

The CDR3 DNA follows: TGTGCCAGCAGCCAAGGATTACAGGGGGCTAGCACTGAAGCTTTCTTT. Encoded protein: CASSQGLQGASTEAFF. J is TRBJ1-1 and V is TRBV4-2; 9 nucleotides agree with TRBD1. The trim removed 1 base at V and 4 bases at J, leaving 7 bases unmatched. This CDR3 region has 16 residues. Germline CDR1 LGHNA, CDR2 YNFKEQ.

The chain couples TRBV12-5 to TRBJ2-3; the D gene is possibly TRBD2 (7 bases). Germline V lookup: CDR1 LGHNT, CDR2 FRNRAP. The CDR3 has 18 amino acids. Trimming removed 0 bases at V and 7 bases at J, with 23 bases between. CDR3 loop: CASGLVPPRRGPPNTQYF. CDR3 nucleotide sequence: TGTGCTAGTGGTTTGGTACCTCCGAGGCGGGGGCCCCCCAATACGCAGTATTTT.

The sample holds a few counts of this clone. The chain has TRBV7-2 and TRBJ1-2, with D possibly TRBD1 on 5 matching bases. CDR1 SGHTA and CDR2 FQGNSA come from the germline V gene. This CDR3 contains 11 residues. Trimming left V 6 bases short and J 4 bases short, with 6 bases between. CDR3 protein: CASRQAYGYTF. The CDR3 nucleotides read TGTGCCAGCAGACAGGCCTATGGCTACACCTTC.

This clone was found once. CDR3 sequence: CASSLSGGGADTQYF. Here the CDR3 DNA reads TGTGCCAGCAGCTTGTCGGGGGGGGGCGCAGATACGCAGTATTTT. The gene calls are TRBV5-4 and TRBJ2-3; 8 bases fit TRBD2. CDR1 is SGHNT, CDR2 YYREEE, per germline (reference sequence). J was trimmed by 4 bases and V by 1 base; bases with no gene match: 5. The CDR3 contains 15 residues.

DNA for the CDR3: TGTGCCAGCAGCTTCCAGGGTAGCGGGGAGCTGTTTTTT. Protein sequence: CASSFQGSGELFF. The J gene is TRBJ2-2, the V gene TRBV7-9, with D possibly TRBD1 on 5 matching bases. V was shortened by 3 bases and J by 7 bases, with 9 bases between the two germline ends. Germline V gene sequence: CDR1 SEHNR, CDR2 FQNEAQ (reference sequence). There are 13 residues in the CDR3.

The chain recombines TRBV4-3 with TRBJ2-1; D perhaps matches TRBD1 (5 bases). The CDR3 contains 17 residues. Per the germline V gene, CDR1 is LGHNA and CDR2 is YSLEER. With 2 bases removed from V and 0 bases from J, the gap between germline ends came to 14 bases. Here the CDR3 DNA reads TGCGCCAGCAGCCAATCAGGGCTCCTAAGCTCCTACAATGAGCAGTTCTTC. Translated: CASSQSGLLSSYNEQFF.

This CDR3 is CSVDQGPGQPQHF. CDR3 in DNA: TGCAGCGTTGATCAGGGGCCGGGGCAGCCCCAGCATTTT. This sequence joins TRBV29-1 and TRBJ1-5; D might be TRBD1 (6 bases). CDR1 and CDR2 from the germline V gene are SQVTM and ANQGSEA. V was shortened by 3 bases and J by 7 bases, with 13 bases between the two germline ends. The CDR3 contains 13 residues.

The chain has TRBV27 and TRBJ1-1; D possibly corresponds to TRBD1 (5 bases). CDR1 MNHEY and CDR2 SMNVEV come from the germline V gene (reference sequence). CDR3 length: 13 residues. Between the trimmed V and J ends, which lost 6 bases and 0 bases, there was a span of 8 bases. CDR3: CASSRELNTEAFF. The CDR3 region has the DNA TGTGCCAGCAGCAGGGAACTGAACACTGAAGCTTTCTTT.